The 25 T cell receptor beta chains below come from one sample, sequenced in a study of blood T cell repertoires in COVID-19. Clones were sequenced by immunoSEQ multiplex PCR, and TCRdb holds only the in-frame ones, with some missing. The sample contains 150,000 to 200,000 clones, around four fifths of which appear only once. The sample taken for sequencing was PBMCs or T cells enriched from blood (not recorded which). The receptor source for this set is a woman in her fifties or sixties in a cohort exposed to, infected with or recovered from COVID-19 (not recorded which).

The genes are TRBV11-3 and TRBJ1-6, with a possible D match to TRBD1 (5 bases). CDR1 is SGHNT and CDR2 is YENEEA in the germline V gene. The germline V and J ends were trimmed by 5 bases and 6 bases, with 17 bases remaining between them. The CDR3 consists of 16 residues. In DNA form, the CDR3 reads TGTGCCAGCAGCCCAATTCTATGGGGCCTTAATTCACCCCTCCACTTT. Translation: CASSPILWGLNSPLHF.

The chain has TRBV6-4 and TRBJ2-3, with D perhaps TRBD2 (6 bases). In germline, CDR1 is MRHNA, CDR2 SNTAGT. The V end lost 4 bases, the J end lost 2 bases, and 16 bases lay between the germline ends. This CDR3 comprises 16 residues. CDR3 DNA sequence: TGTGCCAGCAGTGCCGGGAGTGGGGTAGACACAGATACGCAGTATTTT. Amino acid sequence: CASSAGSGVDTDTQYF.

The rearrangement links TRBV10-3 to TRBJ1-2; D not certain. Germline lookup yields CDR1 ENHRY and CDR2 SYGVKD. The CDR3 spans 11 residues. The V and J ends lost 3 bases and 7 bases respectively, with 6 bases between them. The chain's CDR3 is CAISDGSGYTF. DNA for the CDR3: TGTGCCATCAGTGACGGGAGTGGCTACACCTTC.

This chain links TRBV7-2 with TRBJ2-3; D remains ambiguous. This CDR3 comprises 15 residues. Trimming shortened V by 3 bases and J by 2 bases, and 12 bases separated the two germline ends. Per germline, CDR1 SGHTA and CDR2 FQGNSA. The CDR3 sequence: CASSFIPAITDTQYF. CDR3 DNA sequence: TGTGCCAGCAGCTTCATTCCAGCGATCACAGATACGCAGTATTTT. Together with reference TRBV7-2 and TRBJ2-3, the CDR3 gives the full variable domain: GAGVSQSPSNKVTEKGKDVELRCDPISGHTALYWYRQSLGQGLEFLIYFQGNSAPDKSGLPSDRFSAERTGGSVSTLTIQRTQQEDSAVYLCASSFIPAITDTQYFGPGTRLTVL.

The CDR3 nucleotides read TGTGCCTGGAGTGGGGCGGGGGACTACTCCTACGAGCAGTACTTC. This codes for CAWSGAGDYSYEQYF. The chain uses TRBV30 and TRBJ2-7; 7 positions match TRBD2. J lost 0 bases, V lost 1 base, and 6 bases had no gene match. The CDR3 has 15 amino acids. Germline CDR1 reads GTSNPN; CDR2 reads SVGIG (reference sequence).

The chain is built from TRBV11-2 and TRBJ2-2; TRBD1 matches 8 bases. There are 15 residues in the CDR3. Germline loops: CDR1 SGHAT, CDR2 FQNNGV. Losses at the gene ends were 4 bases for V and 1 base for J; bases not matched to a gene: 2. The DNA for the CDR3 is TGTGCCAGCAGCTCCGGGACAGGGAACACCGGGGAGCTGTTTTTT. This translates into CASSSGTGNTGELFF.

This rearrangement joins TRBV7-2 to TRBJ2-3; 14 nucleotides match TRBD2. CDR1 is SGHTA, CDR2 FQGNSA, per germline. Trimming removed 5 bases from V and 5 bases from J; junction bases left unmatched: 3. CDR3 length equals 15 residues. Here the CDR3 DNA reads TGTGCCAGCAGCATTGGACTAGCGGGGGGAGATACGCAGTATTTT. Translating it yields CASSIGLAGGDTQYF.

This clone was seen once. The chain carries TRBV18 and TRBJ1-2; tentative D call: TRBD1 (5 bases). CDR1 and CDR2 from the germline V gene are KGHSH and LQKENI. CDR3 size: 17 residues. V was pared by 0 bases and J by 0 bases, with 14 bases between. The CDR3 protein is CASSPPVQGLTNYGYTF. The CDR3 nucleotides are TGTGCCAGCTCACCACCGGTCCAGGGTCTAACTAACTATGGCTACACCTTC. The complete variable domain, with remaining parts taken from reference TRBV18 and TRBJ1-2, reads NAGVMQNPRHLVRRRGQEARLRCSPMKGHSHVYWYRQLPEEGLKFMVYLQKENIIDESGMPKERFSAEFPKEGPSILRIQQVVRGDSAAYFCASSPPVQGLTNYGYTFGSGTRLTVV.

The CDR3 nucleotides are TGTGCCAGCAGCTTAGAAGTTCTACAGCCCCAGCATTTT. The encoded protein is CASSLEVLQPQHF. The gene calls are TRBV11-2 and TRBJ1-5; D uncertain. Per the germline V gene, CDR1 is SGHAT and CDR2 is FQNNGV. Trimming cost V 0 bases and J 7 bases, with 7 bases left between them. This CDR3 region has 13 residues.

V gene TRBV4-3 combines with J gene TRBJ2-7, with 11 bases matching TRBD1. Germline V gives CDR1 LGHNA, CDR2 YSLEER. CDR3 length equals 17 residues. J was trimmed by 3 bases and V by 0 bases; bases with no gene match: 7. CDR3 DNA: TGCGCCAGCAGCCAAGATCCAGCCGGGACAGGGGGCTACGAGCAGTACTTC. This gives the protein CASSQDPAGTGGYEQYF.

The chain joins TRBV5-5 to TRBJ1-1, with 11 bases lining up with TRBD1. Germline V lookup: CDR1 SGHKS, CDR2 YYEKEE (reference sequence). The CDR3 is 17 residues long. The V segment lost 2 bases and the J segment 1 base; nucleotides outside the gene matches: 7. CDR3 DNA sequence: TGTGCCAGCAGCTTAGGGGACAGGGGGAGGAGGAACACTGAAGCTTTCTTT. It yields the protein CASSLGDRGRRNTEAFF.

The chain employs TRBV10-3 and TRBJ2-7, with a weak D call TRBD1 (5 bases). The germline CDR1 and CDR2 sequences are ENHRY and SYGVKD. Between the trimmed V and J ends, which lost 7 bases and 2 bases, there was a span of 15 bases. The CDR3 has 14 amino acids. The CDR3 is CAINALQVTYEQYF. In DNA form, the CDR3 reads TGTGCCATCAATGCGTTACAGGTCACCTACGAGCAGTACTTC.

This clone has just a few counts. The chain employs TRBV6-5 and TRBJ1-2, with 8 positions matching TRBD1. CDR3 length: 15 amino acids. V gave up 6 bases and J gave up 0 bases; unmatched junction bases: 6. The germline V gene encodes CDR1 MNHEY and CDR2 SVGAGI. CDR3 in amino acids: CASRLEQGANYGYTF. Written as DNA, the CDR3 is TGTGCCAGCAGACTCGAACAGGGGGCTAACTATGGCTACACCTTC.

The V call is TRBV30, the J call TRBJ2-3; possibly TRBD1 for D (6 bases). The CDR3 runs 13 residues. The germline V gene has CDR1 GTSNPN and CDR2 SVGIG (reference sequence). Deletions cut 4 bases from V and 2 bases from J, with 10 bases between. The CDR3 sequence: CAWTTGNTDTQYF. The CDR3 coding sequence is TGTGCCTGGACAACAGGGAACACAGATACGCAGTATTTT. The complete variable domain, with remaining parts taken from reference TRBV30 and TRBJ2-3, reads SQTIHQWPATLVQPVGSPLSLECTVEGTSNPNLYWYRQAAGRGLQLLFYSVGIGQISSEVPQNLSASRPQDRQFILSSKKLLLSDSGFYLCAWTTGNTDTQYFGPGTRLTVL.

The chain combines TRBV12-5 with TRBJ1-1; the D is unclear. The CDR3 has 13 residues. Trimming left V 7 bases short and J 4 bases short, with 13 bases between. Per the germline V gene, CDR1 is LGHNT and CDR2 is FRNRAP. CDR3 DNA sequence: TGTGCTAGTGCCCTTTCCCCAGGCACTGAAGCTTTCTTT. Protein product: CASALSPGTEAFF.

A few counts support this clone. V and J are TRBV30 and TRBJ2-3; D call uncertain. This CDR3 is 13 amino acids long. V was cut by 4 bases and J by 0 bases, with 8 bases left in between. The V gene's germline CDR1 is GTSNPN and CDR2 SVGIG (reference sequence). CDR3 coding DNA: TGTGCCTGGAAAAGACTGAGCACAGATACGCAGTATTTT. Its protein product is CAWKRLSTDTQYF.

This chain's CDR3 is CASSQESSSNEKLFF. CDR3 nucleotide sequence: TGTGCCAGCAGCCAAGAGTCGAGTTCTAATGAAAAACTGTTTTTT. This chain uses TRBV3-1 (or the pseudogene TRBV3-2) with TRBJ1-4; D not certain. Germline CDR1 and CDR2: LGHDT and YNNKEL (reference sequence). Trimming stripped 0 bases from V and 3 bases from J, with 8 bases between. The CDR3 totals 15 residues.

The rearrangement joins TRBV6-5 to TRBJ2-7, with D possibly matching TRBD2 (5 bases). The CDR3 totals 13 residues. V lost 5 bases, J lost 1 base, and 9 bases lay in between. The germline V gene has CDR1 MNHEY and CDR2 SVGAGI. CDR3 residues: CASSPGISYEQYF. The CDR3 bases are TGTGCCAGCAGTCCCGGGATTTCCTACGAGCAGTACTTC.

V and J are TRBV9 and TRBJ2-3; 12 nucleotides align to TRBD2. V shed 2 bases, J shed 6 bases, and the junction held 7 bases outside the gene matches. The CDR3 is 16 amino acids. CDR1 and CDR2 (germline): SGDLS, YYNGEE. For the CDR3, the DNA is TGTGCCAGCAGCGTGACTAGCGGGGGATGGGGGGATACGCAGTATTTT. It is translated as CASSVTSGGWGDTQYF.

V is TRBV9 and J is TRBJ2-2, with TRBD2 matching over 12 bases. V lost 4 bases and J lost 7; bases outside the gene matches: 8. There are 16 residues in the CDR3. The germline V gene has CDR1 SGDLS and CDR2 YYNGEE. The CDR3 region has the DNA TGTGCCAGCAGCCCTCGACTAGCGGGAGTGGTCGGGGAGCTGTTTTTT. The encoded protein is CASSPRLAGVVGELFF.

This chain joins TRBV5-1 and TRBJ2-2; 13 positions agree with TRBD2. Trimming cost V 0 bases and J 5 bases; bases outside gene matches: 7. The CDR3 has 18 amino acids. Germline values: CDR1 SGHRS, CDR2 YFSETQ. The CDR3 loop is CASSLDRTSGRITGELFF. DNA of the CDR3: TGCGCCAGCAGCTTGGACCGGACTAGCGGGAGAATTACCGGGGAGCTGTTTTTT.

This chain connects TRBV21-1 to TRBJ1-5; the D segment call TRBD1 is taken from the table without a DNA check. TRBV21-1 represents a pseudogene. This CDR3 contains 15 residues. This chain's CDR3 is CASSARQGFNEPQHF. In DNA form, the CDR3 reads TGTGCCAGCAGCGCAAGACAGGGGTTTAATGAGCCCCAGCATTTT.

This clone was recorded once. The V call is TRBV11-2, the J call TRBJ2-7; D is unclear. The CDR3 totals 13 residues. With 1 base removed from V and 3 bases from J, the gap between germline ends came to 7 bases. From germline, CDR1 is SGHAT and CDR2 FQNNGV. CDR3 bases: TGTGCCAGCAGCTTAGTGATCAGCTACGAGCAGTACTTC. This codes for CASSLVISYEQYF.

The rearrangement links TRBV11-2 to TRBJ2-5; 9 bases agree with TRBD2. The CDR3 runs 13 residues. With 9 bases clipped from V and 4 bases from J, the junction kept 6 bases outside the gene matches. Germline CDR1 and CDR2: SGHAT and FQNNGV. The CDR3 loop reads CASASGIRETQYF. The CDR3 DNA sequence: TGTGCCAGTGCTAGCGGGATACGAGAGACCCAGTACTTC.

DNA for the CDR3: TGCGCCAGCAGCCCGAGAGATGGCGGGGCCAACAATGAGCAGTTCTTC. Translation gives CASSPRDGGANNEQFF. The chain recombines TRBV4-3 with TRBJ2-1, with a weak D call TRBD2 (6 bases). Germline-derived CDR1 and CDR2 are LGHNA and YSLEER. This CDR3 has 16 amino acids. Between the trimmed V and J ends, which lost 4 bases and 5 bases, there was a span of 18 bases.